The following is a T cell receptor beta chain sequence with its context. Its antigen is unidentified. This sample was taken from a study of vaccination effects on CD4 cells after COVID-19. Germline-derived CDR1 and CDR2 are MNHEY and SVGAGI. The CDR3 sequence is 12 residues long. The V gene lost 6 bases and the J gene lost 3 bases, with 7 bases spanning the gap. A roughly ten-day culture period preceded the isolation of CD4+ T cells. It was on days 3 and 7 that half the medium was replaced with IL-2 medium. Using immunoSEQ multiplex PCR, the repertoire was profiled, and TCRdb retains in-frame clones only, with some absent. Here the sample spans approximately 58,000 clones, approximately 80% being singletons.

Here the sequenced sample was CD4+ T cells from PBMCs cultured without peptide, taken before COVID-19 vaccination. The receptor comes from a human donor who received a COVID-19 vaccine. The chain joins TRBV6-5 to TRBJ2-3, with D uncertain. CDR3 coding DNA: TGTGCCAGCAGGGGAAGTACAGATACGCAGTATTTT. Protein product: CASRGSTDTQYF.